These 2 T cell receptor beta chains were sequenced from one sample in a study of radiotherapy plus CTLA-4 blockade in lung cancer. Libraries were prepared by immunoSEQ multiplex PCR; TCRdb keeps only in-frame clonotypes and omits some of them. The sample shows 35,000 to 45,000 clones, approximately 71% of them seen only once. Sequencing was performed on peripheral blood, taken from a patient treated with radiotherapy plus ipilimumab. These receptors all come from a human donor with non-small cell lung cancer whose response to radiotherapy plus ipilimumab could not be evaluated.

The J gene is TRBJ1-5, the V gene TRBV10-3; D might be TRBD1 (6 bases). Germline V lookup: CDR1 ENHRY, CDR2 SYGVKD. The CDR3 is 14 residues long. V was trimmed by 5 bases and J by 4 bases, leaving 12 bases between them. The CDR3 is CAISPGHLNQPQHF. The CDR3, as DNA: TGTGCCATCAGTCCGGGACACCTAAATCAGCCCCAGCATTTT.

The chain has TRBV2 and TRBJ2-1, with a possible D match to TRBD1 (6 bases). The CDR3 totals 15 residues. Deletions cut 5 bases from V and 0 bases from J, with 11 bases between. CDR1 is SNHLY and CDR2 is FYNNEI in the germline V gene. The CDR3 nucleotides read TGTGCCAGCAGTAGACAGGCGAGCTCCTACAATGAGCAGTTCTTC. Translating it yields CASSRQASSYNEQFF.